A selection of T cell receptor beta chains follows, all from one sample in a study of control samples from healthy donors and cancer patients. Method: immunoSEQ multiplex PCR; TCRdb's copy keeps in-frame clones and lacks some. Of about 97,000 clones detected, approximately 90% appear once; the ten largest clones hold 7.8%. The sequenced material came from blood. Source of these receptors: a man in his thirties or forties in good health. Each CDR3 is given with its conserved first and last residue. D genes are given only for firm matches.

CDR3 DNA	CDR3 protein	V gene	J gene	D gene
TGTGCCAGCACTCGAGGGGGGTTCTACAATGAGCAGTTCTTC	CASTRGGFYNEQFF	TRBV6-5	TRBJ2-1	NA
TGTGCCAGCAGCTTAGCAGGAGGGGAAGAGACCCAGTACTTC	CASSLAGGEETQYF	TRBV11-1	TRBJ2-5	NA
TGTGCCAGCTCACCCGGGGGGACAGGGGACTACGAGCAGTACTTC	CASSPGGTGDYEQYF	TRBV18	TRBJ2-7	TRBD1
TGCGCCAGCAGCCAAGAGCGGGCGACAGCGGGGAACTACGAGCAGTACTTC	CASSQERATAGNYEQYF	TRBV4-3	TRBJ2-7	TRBD2
TGTGCCAGCAGTGGGACATTCTATTCACCCCTCCACTTT	CASSGTFYSPLHF	TRBV6-6	TRBJ1-6	NA
TGTGCCAGCAGTTACAGTCCCACCACCGGGGAGCTGTTTTTT	CASSYSPTTGELFF	TRBV6-2/TRBV6-3	TRBJ2-2	NA
TGTGCCAGTAGGAAAGATAGGGAACGGAACTATGGCTACACCTTC	CASRKDRERNYGYTF	TRBV19	TRBJ1-2	NA
TGTGCCAGCAGCGTAGATTTACGGGGATCGAACACTGAAGCTTTCTTT	CASSVDLRGSNTEAFF	TRBV9	TRBJ1-1	NA
TGTGCCCCCAGCCCGAGGGTACGCACAGATACGCAGTATTTT	CAPSPRVRTDTQYF	TRBV21-1	TRBJ2-3	NA
TGTGCCAGCAGTTCCCACATCTTCGGTGGCTACACCTTC	CASSSHIFGGYTF	TRBV27	TRBJ1-2	NA